These 15 T cell receptor beta chains originate from one sample sequenced in a study of blood T cell repertoires in COVID-19. Repertoires were generated with immunoSEQ multiplex PCR, while TCRdb's copy carries only in-frame clones and drops some. The table records a few hundred thousand clones, roughly 85% of them present only once. Input material: peripheral blood. Receptors were obtained from a woman aged 70-85 years with acute or convalescent COVID-19.

This chain joins TRBV2 and TRBJ2-7, with TRBD2 matching 13 bases. The germline gives CDR1 SNHLY, CDR2 FYNNEI. This CDR3 contains 15 residues. V lost 4 bases to trimming and J lost 3 bases; unmatched junction nucleotides: 3. For the CDR3, the DNA is TGTGCCAGCAGTGGCCGACTAGCGGGGGGCTACGAGCAGTACTTC. Amino acid sequence: CASSGRLAGGYEQYF.

The J gene is TRBJ2-3, the V gene TRBV11-3, with 7 nucleotides matching TRBD1. The trim removed 5 bases at V and 3 bases at J, leaving 5 bases unmatched. The germline gives CDR1 SGHNT, CDR2 YENEEA. The CDR3 has 14 residues. The CDR3 coding sequence is TGTGCCAGCAGCAAGCGGACAGGAACAGATACGCAGTATTTT. It translates to CASSKRTGTDTQYF.

The chain uses TRBV2 and TRBJ1-2; 8 bases fit TRBD1. The V gene's germline CDR1 is SNHLY and CDR2 FYNNEI. This CDR3 has 12 amino acids. V shed 6 bases and J 4 bases; nucleotides not matched to a gene: 1. DNA for the CDR3: TGTGCCAGCAGGACAGGGGCCTATGGCTACACCTTC. Translated, it gives CASRTGAYGYTF.

This clone was observed a handful of times. This chain uses TRBV2 with TRBJ2-1; tentatively, D is TRBD2 (6 bases). CDR1 and CDR2 from the germline V gene are SNHLY and FYNNEI. V lost 7 bases to trimming and J lost 6 bases, with 16 bases between them. The CDR3 consists of 14 residues. The CDR3 coding sequence is TGTGCCAGCAAGGTGGGGGGATTTCCCAATGAGCAGTTCTTC. Its translation: CASKVGGFPNEQFF.

This clone was detected many times. V usage is TRBV5-1 and J usage is TRBJ2-3; D is ambiguous. Trimming removed 1 base from V and 3 bases from J, with 9 bases in between. Germline V lookup: CDR1 SGHRS, CDR2 YFSETQ. The CDR3 covers 14 residues. The CDR3 bases are TGCGCCAGCAGCTTGACTCCCCGGACAGATACGCAGTATTTT. Protein product: CASSLTPRTDTQYF.

The chain couples TRBV19 to TRBJ1-2; 9 bases agree with TRBD1. The CDR3 runs to 15 residues. V was pared by 6 bases and J by 4 bases, with 9 bases of the junction left unmatched. CDR1 is LNHDA and CDR2 is SQIVND in the germline V gene (reference sequence). CDR3 in amino acids: CASSQTGGTAYGYTF. In DNA, the CDR3 is TGTGCCAGTAGCCAGACAGGGGGTACGGCCTATGGCTACACCTTC.

The V call is TRBV6-5, the J call TRBJ1-2, with a possible D match to TRBD1 (5 bases). The germline gives CDR1 MNHEY, CDR2 SVGAGI. V lost 6 bases, J lost 0 bases, and 14 bases lay in between. The CDR3 covers 15 residues. The CDR3 coding sequence is TGTGCCAGCAGCCTCTTCCGGGGGGCTAACTATGGCTACACCTTC. It codes for CASSLFRGANYGYTF.

The chain couples TRBV12-2 to TRBJ2-1; TRBD2 is taken as the D call from the table, unchecked against the DNA. TRBV12-2 is shown as a pseudogene. There are 15 residues in the CDR3. The CDR3 here is CASRLHERGGDEQFF. CDR3 DNA: TGTGCAAGTCGCTTGCATGAGCGGGGGGGCGACGAGCAGTTCTTC.

The rearrangement links TRBV5-1 to TRBJ2-3, with D tentatively TRBD2 (5 bases). Per the germline V gene, CDR1 is SGHRS and CDR2 is YFSETQ. This CDR3 has 16 amino acids. The germline V and J ends were trimmed by 0 bases and 1 base, with 12 bases remaining between them. The CDR3 loop is CASSLGVGLRTDTQYF. The CDR3 DNA follows: TGCGCCAGCAGCTTGGGGGTCGGACTTCGCACAGATACGCAGTATTTT.

V is TRBV29-1 and J is TRBJ1-1, with a possible D match to TRBD1 (5 bases). Germline V gene data show CDR1 as SQVTM and CDR2 as ANQGSEA. V was trimmed by 4 bases and J by 1 base, leaving 7 bases between them. This CDR3 region has 12 residues. This CDR3 is CSVGGENTEAFF. The CDR3 bases are TGCAGCGTTGGGGGGGAGAACACTGAAGCTTTCTTT.

V is TRBV24-1 and J is TRBJ2-1, with D hard to call. This CDR3 has 12 residues. The germline CDR1 and CDR2 sequences are KGHDR and SFDVKD. V lost 0 bases and J 12 bases, leaving 8 bases between the germline ends. Written as DNA, the CDR3 is TGTGCCACCAGTGATTTGTACGGCGGGCAGTTCTTC. It translates to CATSDLYGGQFF.

The genes are TRBV19 and TRBJ2-1, with TRBD2 as a possible D gene (6 bases). This CDR3 is 14 amino acids long. The germline V and J ends were trimmed by 1 base and 7 bases, with 11 bases remaining between them. From germline, CDR1 is LNHDA and CDR2 SQIVND (reference sequence). CDR3 DNA: TGTGCCAGTAGTATAGCGGGGGAATGGAATGAGCAGTTCTTC. Residues: CASSIAGEWNEQFF. Drawing the rest from reference TRBV19 and TRBJ2-1, the complete variable domain is DGGITQSPKYLFRKEGQNVTLSCEQNLNHDAMYWYRQDPGQGLRLIYYSQIVNDFQKGDIAEGYSVSREKKESFPLTVTSAQKNPTAFYLCASSIAGEWNEQFFGPGTRLTVL.

The chain has TRBV12-3 or TRBV12-4 and TRBJ2-3; 7 nucleotides match TRBD2. The CDR3 is 11 amino acids. Unmatched junction bases numbered 0, after V lost 1 base and J lost 11 bases. In DNA, the CDR3 is TGTGCCAGCAGTTTAGGGGGGGGGCAGTATTTT. Its protein product is CASSLGGGQYF.

The J gene is TRBJ1-2, the V gene TRBV11-2; possibly TRBD1 for D (5 bases). V lost 6 bases and J 4 bases, leaving 15 bases between the germline ends. Looked up from germline, CDR1 is SGHAT and CDR2 is FQNNGV. The CDR3 is 14 amino acids. The CDR3 DNA reads TGTGCCAGCAGGCGATTACAGGATGGCTATGGCTACACCTTC. This codes for CASRRLQDGYGYTF.

Only a few counts were recorded for this clone. V is TRBV5-1 and J is TRBJ2-2, with no clear D. Trimming took off 6 bases at V and 0 bases at J, with 15 bases between the two ends. This CDR3 region has 16 residues. Germline values: CDR1 SGHRS, CDR2 YFSETQ. CDR3 in DNA: TGCGCCAGCAAGTTCGAGGTAATCGCGAACACCGGGGAGCTGTTTTTT. Amino acids: CASKFEVIANTGELFF.